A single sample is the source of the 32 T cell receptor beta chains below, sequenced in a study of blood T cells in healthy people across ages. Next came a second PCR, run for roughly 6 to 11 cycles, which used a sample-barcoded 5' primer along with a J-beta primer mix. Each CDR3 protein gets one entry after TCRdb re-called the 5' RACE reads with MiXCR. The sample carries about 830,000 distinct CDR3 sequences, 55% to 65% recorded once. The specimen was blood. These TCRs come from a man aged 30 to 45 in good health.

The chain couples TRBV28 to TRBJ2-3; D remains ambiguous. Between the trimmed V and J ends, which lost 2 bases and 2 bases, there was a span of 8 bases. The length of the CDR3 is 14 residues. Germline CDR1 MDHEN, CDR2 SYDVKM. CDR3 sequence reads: CASSLDTPTDTQYF. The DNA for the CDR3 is TGTGCCAGCAGTTTAGATACCCCCACAGATACGCAGTATTTT. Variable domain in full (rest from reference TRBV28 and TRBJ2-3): DVKVTQSSRYLVKRTGEKVFLECVQDMDHENMFWYRQDPGLGLRLIYFSYDVKMKEKGDIPEGYSVSREKKERFSLILESASTNQTSMYLCASSLDTPTDTQYFGPGTRLTVL.

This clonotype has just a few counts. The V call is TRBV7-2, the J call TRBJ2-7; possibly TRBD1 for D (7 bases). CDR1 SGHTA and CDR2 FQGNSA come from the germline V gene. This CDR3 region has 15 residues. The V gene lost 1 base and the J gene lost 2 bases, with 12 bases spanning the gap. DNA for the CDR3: TGTGCCAGCAGCTTAGTCAGGGGGGTTACCTACGAGCAGTACTTC. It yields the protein CASSLVRGVTYEQYF. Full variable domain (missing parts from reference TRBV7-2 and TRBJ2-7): GAGVSQSPSNKVTEKGKDVELRCDPISGHTALYWYRQSLGQGLEFLIYFQGNSAPDKSGLPSDRFSAERTGGSVSTLTIQRTQQEDSAVYLCASSLVRGVTYEQYFGPGTRLTVT.

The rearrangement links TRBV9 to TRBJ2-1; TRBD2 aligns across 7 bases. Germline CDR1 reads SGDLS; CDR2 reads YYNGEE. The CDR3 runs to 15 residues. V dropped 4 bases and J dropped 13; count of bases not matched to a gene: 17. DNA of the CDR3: TGTGCCAGCAGCCCAGAGGAGGCGGGGGTGGAGACCCAGTTCTTC. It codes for CASSPEEAGVETQFF.

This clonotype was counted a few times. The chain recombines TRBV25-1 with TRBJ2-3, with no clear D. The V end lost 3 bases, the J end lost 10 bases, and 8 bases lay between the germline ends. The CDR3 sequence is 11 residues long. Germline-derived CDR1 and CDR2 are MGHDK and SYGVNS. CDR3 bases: TGTGCCAGCAGTGATCTCCAATCGCAGTATTTT. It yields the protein CASSDLQSQYF.

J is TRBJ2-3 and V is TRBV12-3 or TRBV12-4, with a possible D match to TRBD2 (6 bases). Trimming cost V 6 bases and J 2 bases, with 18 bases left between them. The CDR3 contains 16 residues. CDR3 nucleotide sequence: TGTGCCAGCAGCCTCCTCCCCGGGAGCCTCACAGATACGCAGTATTTT. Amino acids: CASSLLPGSLTDTQYF.

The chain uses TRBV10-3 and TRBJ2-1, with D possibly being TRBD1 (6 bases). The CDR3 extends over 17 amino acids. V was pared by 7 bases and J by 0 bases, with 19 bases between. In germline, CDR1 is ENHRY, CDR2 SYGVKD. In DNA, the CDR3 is TGTGCCATCACCGCCAGCCCCCAGGGGAGCTCCTACAATGAGCAGTTCTTC. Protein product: CAITASPQGSSYNEQFF.

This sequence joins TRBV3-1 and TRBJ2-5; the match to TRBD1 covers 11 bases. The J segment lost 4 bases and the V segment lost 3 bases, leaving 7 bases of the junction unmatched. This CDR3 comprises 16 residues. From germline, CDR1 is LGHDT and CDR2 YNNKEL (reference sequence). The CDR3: CASSHGQGARRETQYF. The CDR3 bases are TGTGCCAGCAGCCACGGACAGGGGGCGCGGAGAGAGACCCAGTACTTC.

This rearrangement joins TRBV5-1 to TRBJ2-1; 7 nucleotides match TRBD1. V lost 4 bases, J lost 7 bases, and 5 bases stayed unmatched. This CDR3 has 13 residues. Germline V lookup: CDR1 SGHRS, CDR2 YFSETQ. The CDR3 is CASSIDRANEQFF. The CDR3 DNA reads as TGCGCCAGCAGCATCGACAGGGCTAATGAGCAGTTCTTC. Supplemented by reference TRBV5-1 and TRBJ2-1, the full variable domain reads KAGVTQTPRYLIKTRGQQVTLSCSPISGHRSVSWYQQTPGQGLQFLFEYFSETQRNKGNFPGRFSGRQFSNSRSEMNVSTLELGDSALYLCASSIDRANEQFFGPGTRLTVL.

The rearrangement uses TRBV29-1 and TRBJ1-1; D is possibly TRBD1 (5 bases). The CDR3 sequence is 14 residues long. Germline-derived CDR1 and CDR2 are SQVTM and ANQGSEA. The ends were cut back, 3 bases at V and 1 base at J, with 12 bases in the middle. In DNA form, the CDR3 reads TGCAGCGTTGACGGCAGCGGGGCGAACACTGAAGCTTTCTTT. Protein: CSVDGSGANTEAFF.

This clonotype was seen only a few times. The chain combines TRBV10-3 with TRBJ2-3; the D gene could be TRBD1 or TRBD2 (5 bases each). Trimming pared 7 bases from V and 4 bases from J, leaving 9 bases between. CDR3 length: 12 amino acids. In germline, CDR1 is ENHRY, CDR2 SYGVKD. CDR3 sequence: CAITGTADTQYF. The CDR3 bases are TGTGCCATCACCGGGACGGCAGATACGCAGTATTTT.

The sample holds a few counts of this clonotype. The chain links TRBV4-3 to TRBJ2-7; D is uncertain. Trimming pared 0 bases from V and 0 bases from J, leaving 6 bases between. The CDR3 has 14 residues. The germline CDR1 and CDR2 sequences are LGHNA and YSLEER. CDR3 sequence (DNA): TGCGCCAGCAGCCAAGATCCGGGCTCCTACGAGCAGTACTTC. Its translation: CASSQDPGSYEQYF.

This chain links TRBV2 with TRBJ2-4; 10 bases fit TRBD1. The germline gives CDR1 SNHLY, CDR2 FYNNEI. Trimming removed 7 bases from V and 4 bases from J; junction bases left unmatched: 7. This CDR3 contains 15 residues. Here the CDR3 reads CASTLRTGGKNIQYF. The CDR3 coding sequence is TGTGCCAGCACCCTACGGACAGGGGGGAAAAACATTCAGTACTTC.

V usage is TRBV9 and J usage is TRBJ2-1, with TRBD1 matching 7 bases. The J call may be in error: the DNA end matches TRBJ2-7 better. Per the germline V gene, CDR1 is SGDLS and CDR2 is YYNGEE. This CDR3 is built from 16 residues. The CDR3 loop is CASSPPGTATYNEQYF. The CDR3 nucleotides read TGTGCCAGCAGCCCACCCGGGACAGCTACCTACAATGAGCAGTACTTC.

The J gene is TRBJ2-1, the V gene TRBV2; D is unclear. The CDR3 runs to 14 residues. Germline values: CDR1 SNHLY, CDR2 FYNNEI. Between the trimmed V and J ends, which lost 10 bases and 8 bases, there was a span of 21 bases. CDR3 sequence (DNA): TGTGCCACTGTTCCGGACCGAGCCTTTGATGAGCAGTTCTTC. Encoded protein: CATVPDRAFDEQFF.

The CDR3 region has the DNA TGCGCCAGCAGCCAAGATACGACCGGGACAGGAGCCTACGAGCAGTACTTC. Protein: CASSQDTTGTGAYEQYF. The chain carries TRBV4-3 and TRBJ2-7; 8 nucleotides line up with TRBD1. The CDR3 sequence is 17 residues long. The ends lost 0 bases at V and 2 bases at J; junction bases unmatched: 9. Per the germline V gene, CDR1 is LGHNA and CDR2 is YSLEER.

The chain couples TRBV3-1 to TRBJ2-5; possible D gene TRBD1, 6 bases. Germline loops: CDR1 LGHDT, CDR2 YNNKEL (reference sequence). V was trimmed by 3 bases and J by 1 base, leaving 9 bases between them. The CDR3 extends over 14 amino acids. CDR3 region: CASSHLDSQETQYF. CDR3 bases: TGTGCCAGCAGCCACTTGGACAGCCAAGAGACCCAGTACTTC.

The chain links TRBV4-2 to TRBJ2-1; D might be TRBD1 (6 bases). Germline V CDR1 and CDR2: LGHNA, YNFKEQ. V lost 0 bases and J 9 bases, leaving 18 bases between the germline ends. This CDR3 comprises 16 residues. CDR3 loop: CASSQEWQGFALEQFF. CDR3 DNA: TGTGCCAGCAGCCAAGAGTGGCAGGGGTTTGCTCTTGAGCAGTTCTTC.

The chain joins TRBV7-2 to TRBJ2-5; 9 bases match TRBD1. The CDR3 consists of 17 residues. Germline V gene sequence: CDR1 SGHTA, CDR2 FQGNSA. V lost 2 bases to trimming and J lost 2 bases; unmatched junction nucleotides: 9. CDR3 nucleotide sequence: TGTGCCAGCAGCTTATACAGTACAGGGGGCGGGCAAGAGACCCAGTACTTC. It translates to CASSLYSTGGGQETQYF.

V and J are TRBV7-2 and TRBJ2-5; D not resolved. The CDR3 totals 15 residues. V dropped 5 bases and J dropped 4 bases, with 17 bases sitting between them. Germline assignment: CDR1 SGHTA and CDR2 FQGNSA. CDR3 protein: CASSPLGRLRETQYF. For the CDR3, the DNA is TGTGCCAGCAGCCCATTGGGCAGACTCCGAGAGACCCAGTACTTC.

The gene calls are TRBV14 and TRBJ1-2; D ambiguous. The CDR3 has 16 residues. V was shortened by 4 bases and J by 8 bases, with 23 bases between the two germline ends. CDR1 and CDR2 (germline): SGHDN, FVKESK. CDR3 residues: CASSPVELGVMYGYTF. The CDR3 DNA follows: TGTGCCAGCAGCCCCGTGGAGTTGGGCGTGATGTACGGCTACACCTTC.

CDR3 sequence reads: CASSEWQGQETQYF. CDR3 bases: TGTGCCAGCAGTGAATGGCAGGGACAAGAGACCCAGTACTTC. The chain uses TRBV25-1 and TRBJ2-7; tentatively, D is TRBD1 (5 bases). The J call is uncertain, as TRBJ2-5 better fits the DNA end. The CDR3 runs to 14 residues. The V gene's germline CDR1 is MGHDK and CDR2 SYGVNS.

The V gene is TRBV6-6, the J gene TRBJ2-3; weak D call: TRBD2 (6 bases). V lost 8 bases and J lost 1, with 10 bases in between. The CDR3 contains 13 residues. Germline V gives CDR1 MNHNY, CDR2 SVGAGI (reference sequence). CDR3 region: CASVRDRTDTQYF. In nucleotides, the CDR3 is TGTGCCAGCGTGCGGGATCGCACAGATACGCAGTATTTT.

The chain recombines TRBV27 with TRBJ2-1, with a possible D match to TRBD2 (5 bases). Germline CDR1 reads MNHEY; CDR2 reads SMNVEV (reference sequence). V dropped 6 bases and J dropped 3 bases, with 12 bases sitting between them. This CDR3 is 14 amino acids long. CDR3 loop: CASSPTGVYNEQFF. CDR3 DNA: TGTGCCAGCAGCCCCACCGGGGTCTACAATGAGCAGTTCTTC.

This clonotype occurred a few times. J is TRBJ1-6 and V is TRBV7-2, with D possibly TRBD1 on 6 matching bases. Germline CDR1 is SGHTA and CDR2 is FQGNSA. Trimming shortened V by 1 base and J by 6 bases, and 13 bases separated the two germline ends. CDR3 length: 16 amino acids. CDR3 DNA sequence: TGTGCCAGCAGCTTAGTCCGGGGGCGGGGTAATTCACCCCTCCACTTT. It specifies CASSLVRGRGNSPLHF.

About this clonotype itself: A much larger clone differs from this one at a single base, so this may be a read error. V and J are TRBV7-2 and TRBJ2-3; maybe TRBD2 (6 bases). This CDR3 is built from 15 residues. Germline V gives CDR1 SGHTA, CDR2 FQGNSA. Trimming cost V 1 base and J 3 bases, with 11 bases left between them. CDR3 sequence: CASSLVAGRTDTQYF. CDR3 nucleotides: TGTGCCAGCAGCTTAGTGGCGGGGAGGACAGATACGCAGTATTTT.

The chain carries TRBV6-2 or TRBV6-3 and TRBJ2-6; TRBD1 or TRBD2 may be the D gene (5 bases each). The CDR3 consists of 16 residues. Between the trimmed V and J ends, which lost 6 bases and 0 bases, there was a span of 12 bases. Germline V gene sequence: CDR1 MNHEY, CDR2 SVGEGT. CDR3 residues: CASRGDGSSGANVLTF. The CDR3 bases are TGTGCCAGCAGAGGGGACGGATCCTCTGGGGCCAACGTCCTGACTTTC.

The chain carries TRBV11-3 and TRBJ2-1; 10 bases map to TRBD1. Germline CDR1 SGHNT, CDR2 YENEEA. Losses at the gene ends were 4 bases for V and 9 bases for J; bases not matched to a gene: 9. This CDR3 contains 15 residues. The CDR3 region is CASSSTGTGVSEQFF. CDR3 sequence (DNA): TGTGCCAGCAGCTCAACCGGGACAGGGGTGTCTGAGCAGTTCTTC.

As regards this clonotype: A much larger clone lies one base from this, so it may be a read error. The CDR3 reads CASGCNEQFF. CDR3 bases: TGTGCCAGCGGCTGCAATGAGCAGTTCTTC. The chain couples TRBV21-1 to TRBJ2-1. TRBV21-1 is noted as a pseudogene. This CDR3 contains 10 residues.

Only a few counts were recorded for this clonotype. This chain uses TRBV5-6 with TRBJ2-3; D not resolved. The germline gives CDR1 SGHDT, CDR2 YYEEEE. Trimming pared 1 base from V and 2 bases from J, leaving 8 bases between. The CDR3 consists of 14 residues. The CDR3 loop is CASSLIASTDTQYF. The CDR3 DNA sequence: TGTGCCAGCAGCTTGATTGCCTCCACAGATACGCAGTATTTT.

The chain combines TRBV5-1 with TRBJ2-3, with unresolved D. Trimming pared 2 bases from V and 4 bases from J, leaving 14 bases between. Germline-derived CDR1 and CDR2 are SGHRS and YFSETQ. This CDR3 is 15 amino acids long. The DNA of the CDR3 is TGCGCCAGCAGCTTCGGCCCCGGGTCCCCAGATACGCAGTATTTT. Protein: CASSFGPGSPDTQYF.

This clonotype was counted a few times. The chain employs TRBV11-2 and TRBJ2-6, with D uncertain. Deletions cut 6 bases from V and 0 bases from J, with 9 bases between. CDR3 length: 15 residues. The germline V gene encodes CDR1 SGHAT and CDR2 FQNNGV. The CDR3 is CASRGRFSGANVLTF. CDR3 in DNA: TGTGCCAGCAGAGGGCGGTTCTCTGGGGCCAACGTCCTGACTTTC.

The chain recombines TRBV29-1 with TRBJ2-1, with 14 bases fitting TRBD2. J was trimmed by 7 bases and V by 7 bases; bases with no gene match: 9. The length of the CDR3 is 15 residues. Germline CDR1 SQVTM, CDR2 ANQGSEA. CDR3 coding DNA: TGCAGCGGCAGACTAGCGGGGGGGCGAAGTAATGAGCAGTTCTTC. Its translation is CSGRLAGGRSNEQFF.